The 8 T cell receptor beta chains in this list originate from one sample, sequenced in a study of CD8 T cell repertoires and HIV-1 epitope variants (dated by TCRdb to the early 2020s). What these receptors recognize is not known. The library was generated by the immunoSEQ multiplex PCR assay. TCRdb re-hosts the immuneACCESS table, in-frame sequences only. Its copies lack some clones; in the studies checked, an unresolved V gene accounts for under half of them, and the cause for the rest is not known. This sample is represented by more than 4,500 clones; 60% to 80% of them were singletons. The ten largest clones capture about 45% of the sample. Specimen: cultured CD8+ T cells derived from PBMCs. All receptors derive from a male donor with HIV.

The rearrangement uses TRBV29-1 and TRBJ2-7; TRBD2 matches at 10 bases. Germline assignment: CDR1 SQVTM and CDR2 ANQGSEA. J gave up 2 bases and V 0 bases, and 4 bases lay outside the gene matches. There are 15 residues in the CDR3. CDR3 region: CSVEERAGGPYEQYF. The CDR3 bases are TGCAGCGTTGAAGAGCGAGCGGGAGGGCCCTACGAGCAGTACTTC.

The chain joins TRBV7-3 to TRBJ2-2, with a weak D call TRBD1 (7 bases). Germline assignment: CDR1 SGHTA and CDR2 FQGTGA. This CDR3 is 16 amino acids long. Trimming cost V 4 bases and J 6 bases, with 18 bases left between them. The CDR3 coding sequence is TGTGCCAGCAGCTCCTCCCAGGGGGGCTACGCCGGGGAGCTGTTTTTT. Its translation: CASSSSQGGYAGELFF.

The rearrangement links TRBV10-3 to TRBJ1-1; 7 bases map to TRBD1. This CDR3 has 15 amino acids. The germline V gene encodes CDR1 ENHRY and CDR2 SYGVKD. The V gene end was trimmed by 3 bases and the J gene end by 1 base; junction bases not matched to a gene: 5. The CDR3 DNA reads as TGTGCCATCAGTGATACCGGGACAGCGAACACTGAAGCTTTCTTT. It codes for CAISDTGTANTEAFF.

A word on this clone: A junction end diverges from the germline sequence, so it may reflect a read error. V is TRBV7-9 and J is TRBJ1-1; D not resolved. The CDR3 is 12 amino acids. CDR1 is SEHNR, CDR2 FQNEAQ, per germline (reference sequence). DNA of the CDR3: TGTGCCAGCAGCTTAGTCAACACAGAAGCTTTCTTT. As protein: CASSLVNTEAFF.

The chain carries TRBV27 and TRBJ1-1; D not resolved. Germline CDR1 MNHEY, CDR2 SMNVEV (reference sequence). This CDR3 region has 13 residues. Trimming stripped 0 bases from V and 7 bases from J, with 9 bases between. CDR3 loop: CASSLSSRNEAFF. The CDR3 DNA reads TGTGCCAGCAGTTTATCGTCCCGGAATGAAGCTTTCTTT.

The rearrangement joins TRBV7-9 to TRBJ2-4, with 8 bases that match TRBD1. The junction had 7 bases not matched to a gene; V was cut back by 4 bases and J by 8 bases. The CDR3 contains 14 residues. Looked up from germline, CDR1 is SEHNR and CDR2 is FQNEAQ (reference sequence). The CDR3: CASSSDREWHIQYF. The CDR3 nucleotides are TGTGCCAGCAGCTCGGACAGGGAGTGGCACATTCAGTACTTC.

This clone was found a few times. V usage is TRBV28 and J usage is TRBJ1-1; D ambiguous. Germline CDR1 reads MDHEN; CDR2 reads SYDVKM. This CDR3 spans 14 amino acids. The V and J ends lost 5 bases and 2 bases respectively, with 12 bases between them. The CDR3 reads CASSLLVGNTEAFF. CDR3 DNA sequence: TGTGCCAGCAGTCTCCTGGTGGGAAACACTGAAGCTTTCTTT. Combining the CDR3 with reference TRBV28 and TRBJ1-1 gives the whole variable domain DVKVTQSSRYLVKRTGEKVFLECVQDMDHENMFWYRQDPGLGLRLIYFSYDVKMKEKGDIPEGYSVSREKKERFSLILESASTNQTSMYLCASSLLVGNTEAFFGQGTRLTVV.

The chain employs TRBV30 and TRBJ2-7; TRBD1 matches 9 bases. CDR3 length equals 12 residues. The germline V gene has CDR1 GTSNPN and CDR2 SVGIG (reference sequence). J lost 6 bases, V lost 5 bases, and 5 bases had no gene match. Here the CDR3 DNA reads TGTGCCTGGGGACAGGGGCTAGGCGAGCAGTACTTC. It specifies CAWGQGLGEQYF.